This T cell receptor beta chain comes out of a study of early T cells in non-severe SARS-CoV-2 infection. Study-level information: RNA in bulk from unsorted whole blood was sequenced, and chains were unpaired. Broader study findings: VDJdb matching, biased toward anti-spike CD8 responses, missed private and CD4 specificities.

About this clonotype itself: Its specificity is not known.

Individual cDNA molecules were tagged with unique molecular identifiers. One entry per CDR3 protein results from TCRdb running MiXCR on the 5' RACE reads. The sample contains approximately 65,000 distinct CDR3 sequences, about a tenth of which appear only once. This CDR3 is built from 18 residues. V is TRBV21-1 and J is TRBJ2-7; whether TRBD2, the table's D call, matches the DNA was not checked. TRBV21-1 is a recognized pseudogene. Specimen: whole blood. The clonotype originates from an adult who was a healthcare worker with PCR-confirmed SARS-CoV-2 infection or an uninfected control (not recorded which). The CDR3: CASSKVSLRTSGTYEQYF. The CDR3 region has the DNA TGTGCCAGCAGCAAAGTTAGCTTGAGGACTAGCGGAACCTACGAGCAGTACTTC.